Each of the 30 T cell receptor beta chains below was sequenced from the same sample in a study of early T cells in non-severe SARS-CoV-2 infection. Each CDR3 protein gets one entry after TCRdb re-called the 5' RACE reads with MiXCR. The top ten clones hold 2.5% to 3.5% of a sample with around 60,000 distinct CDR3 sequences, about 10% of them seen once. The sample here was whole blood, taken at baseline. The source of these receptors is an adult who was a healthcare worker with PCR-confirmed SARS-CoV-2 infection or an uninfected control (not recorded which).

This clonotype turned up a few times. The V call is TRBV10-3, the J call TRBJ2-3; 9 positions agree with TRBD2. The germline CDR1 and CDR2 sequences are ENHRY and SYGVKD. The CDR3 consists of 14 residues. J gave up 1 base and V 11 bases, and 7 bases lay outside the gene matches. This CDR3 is CAAQTSGGTDTQYF. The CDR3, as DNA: TGTGCCGCCCAGACTAGCGGTGGCACAGATACGCAGTATTTT.

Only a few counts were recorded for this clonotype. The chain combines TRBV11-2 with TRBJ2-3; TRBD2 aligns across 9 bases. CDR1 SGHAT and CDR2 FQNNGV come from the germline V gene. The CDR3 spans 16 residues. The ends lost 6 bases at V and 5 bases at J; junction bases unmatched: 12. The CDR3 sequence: CASRTYWRGGRDTQYF. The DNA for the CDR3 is TGTGCCAGCAGGACCTATTGGCGGGGGGGCCGAGATACGCAGTATTTT.

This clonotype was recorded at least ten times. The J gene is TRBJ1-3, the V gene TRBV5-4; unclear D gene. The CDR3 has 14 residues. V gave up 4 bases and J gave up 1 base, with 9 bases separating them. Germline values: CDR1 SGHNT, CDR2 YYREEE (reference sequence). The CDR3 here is CASSRWVSGNTIYF. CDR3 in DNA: TGTGCCAGCAGCCGGTGGGTTTCTGGAAACACCATATATTTT.

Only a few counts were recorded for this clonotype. The DNA of the CDR3 is TGTGCCAGCAGAAACGGGGGAACGGGTGAGCAGTTCTTC. This gives the protein CASRNGGTGEQFF. The chain couples TRBV19 to TRBJ2-1; possible D gene TRBD2, 6 bases. This CDR3 is built from 13 residues. Germline lookup yields CDR1 LNHDA and CDR2 SQIVND (reference sequence). The V end lost 9 bases, the J end lost 9 bases, and 18 bases lay between the germline ends.

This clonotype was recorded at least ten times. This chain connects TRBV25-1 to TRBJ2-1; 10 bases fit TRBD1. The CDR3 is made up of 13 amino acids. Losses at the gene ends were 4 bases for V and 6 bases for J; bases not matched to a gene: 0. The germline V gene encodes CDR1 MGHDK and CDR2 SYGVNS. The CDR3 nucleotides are TGTGCCAGCAGTGGGGACAGGGGCAATGAGCAGTTCTTC. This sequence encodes CASSGDRGNEQFF.

The CDR3 loop reads CASSPTGGQGTQYF. The DNA for the CDR3 is TGTGCCAGCAGCCCAACAGGGGGGCAGGGGACCCAGTACTTC. The chain is built from TRBV7-9 and TRBJ2-5; TRBD1 matches at 8 bases. Germline CDR1 and CDR2: SEHNR and FQNEAQ (reference sequence). V was clipped by 5 bases and J by 7 bases; unmatched bases: 9. This CDR3 comprises 14 residues. Using reference TRBV7-9 and TRBJ2-5 for the parts outside the CDR3, the full variable domain is DTGVSQNPRHKITKRGQNVTFRCDPISEHNRLYWYRQTLGQGPEFLTYFQNEAQLEKSRLLSDRFSAERPKGSFSTLEIQRTEQGDSAMYLCASSPTGGQGTQYFGPGTRLLVL.

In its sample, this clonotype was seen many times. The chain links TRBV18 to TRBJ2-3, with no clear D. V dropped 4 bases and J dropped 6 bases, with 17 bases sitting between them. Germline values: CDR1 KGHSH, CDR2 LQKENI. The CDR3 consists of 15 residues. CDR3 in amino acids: CASSHWTDSEDTQYF. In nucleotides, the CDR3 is TGTGCCAGCTCACACTGGACGGATTCGGAGGATACGCAGTATTTT.

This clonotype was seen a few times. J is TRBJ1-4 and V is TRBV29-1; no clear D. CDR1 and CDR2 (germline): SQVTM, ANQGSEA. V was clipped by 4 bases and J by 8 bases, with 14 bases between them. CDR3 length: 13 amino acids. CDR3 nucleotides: TGCAGCGTTGCCTCACCTGGAGGGGAAAAACTGTTTTTT. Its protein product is CSVASPGGEKLFF.

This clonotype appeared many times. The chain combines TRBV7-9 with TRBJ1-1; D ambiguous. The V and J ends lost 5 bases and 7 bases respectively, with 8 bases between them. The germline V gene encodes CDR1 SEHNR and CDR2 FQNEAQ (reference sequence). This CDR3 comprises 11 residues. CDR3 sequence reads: CASSLLVEAFF. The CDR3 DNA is TGTGCCAGCAGCCTCCTGGTTGAAGCTTTCTTT.

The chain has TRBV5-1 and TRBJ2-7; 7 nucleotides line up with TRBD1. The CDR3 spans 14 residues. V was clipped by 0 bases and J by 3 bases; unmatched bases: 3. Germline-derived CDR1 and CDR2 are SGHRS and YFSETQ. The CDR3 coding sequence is TGCGCCAGCAGCTTGGATACAGGGGTCTACGAGCAGTACTTC. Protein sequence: CASSLDTGVYEQYF.

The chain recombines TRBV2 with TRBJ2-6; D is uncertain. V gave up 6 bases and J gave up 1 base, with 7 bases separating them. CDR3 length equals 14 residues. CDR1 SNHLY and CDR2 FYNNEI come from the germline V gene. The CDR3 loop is CASSGLSGANVLTF. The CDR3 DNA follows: TGTGCCAGCAGCGGGCTATCTGGGGCCAACGTCCTGACTTTC.

The DNA for the CDR3 is TGTGCCAGCATCATTACAGGGGGCGCAGGGAATGAGCAGTTCTTC. Translated, it gives CASIITGGAGNEQFF. The chain carries TRBV6-2 or TRBV6-3 and TRBJ2-1; 9 bases match TRBD1. This CDR3 spans 15 amino acids. The junction had 11 bases not matched to a gene; V was cut back by 7 bases and J by 7 bases. Germline V gene sequence: CDR1 MNHEY, CDR2 SVGEGT.

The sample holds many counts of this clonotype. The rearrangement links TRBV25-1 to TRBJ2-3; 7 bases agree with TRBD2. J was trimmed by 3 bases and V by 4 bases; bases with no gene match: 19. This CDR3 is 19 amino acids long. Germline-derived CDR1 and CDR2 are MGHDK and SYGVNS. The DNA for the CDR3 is TGTGCCAGCAGTGGATTTCCCATCGGCGGAGCGGGGCGAACAGATACGCAGTATTTT. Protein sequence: CASSGFPIGGAGRTDTQYF.

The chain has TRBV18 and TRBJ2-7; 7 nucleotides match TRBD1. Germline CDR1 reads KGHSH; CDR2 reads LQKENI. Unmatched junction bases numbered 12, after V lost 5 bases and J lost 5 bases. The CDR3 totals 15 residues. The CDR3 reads CASSNRQGRVHEQYF. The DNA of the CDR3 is TGTGCCAGCTCAAATAGACAGGGTAGGGTCCACGAGCAGTACTTC.

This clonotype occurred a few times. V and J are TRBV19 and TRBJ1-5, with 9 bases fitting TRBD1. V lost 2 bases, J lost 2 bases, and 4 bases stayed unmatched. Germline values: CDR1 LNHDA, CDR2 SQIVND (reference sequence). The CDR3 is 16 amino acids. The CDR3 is CASSIWRTGGNQPQHF. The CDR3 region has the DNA TGTGCCAGTAGTATATGGCGGACAGGGGGCAATCAGCCCCAGCATTTT. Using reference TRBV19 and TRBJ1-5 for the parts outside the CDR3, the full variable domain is DGGITQSPKYLFRKEGQNVTLSCEQNLNHDAMYWYRQDPGQGLRLIYYSQIVNDFQKGDIAEGYSVSREKKESFPLTVTSAQKNPTAFYLCASSIWRTGGNQPQHFGDGTRLSIL.

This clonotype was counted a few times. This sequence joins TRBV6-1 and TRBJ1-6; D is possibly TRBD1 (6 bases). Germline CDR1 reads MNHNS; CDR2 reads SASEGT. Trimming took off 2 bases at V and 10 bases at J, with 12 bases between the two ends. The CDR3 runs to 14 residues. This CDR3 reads CASSEIRGQSPLHF. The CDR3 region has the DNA TGTGCCAGCAGTGAAATTAGGGGACAATCACCCCTCCACTTT.

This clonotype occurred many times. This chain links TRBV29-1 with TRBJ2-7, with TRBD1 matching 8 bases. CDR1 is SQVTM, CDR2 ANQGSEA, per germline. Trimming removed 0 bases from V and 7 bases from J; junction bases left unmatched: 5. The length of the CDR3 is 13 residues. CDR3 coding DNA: TGCAGCGTTGAAGAAGGGACAGGAAAGGAGCAGTACTTC. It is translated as CSVEEGTGKEQYF.

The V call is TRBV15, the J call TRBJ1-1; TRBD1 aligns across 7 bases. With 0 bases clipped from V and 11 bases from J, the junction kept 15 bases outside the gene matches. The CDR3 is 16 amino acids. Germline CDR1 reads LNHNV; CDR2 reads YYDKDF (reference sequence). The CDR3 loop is CATSRENFVTGERAFF. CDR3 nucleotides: TGTGCCACCAGCAGAGAGAACTTTGTCACAGGGGAGAGGGCTTTCTTT.

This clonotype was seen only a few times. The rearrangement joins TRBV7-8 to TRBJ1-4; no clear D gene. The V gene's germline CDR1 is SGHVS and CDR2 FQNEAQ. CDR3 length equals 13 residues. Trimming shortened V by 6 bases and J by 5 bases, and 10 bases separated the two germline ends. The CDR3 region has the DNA TGTGCCAGCAGACGACGGGGAAATGAAAAACTGTTTTTT. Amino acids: CASRRRGNEKLFF.

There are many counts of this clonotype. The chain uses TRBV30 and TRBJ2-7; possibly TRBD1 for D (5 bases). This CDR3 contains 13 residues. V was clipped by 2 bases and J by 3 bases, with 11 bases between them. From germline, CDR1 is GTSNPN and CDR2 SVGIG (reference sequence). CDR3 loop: CAWSMGPGYEQYF. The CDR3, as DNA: TGTGCCTGGAGTATGGGGCCGGGCTACGAGCAGTACTTC.

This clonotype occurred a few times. The CDR3 coding sequence is TGCAGCGTTGGGCAGCCTTCTAACAATGAGCAGTTCTTC. Its translation is CSVGQPSNNEQFF. The chain employs TRBV29-1 and TRBJ2-1; D ambiguous. The V and J ends lost 4 bases and 5 bases respectively, with 12 bases between them. The CDR3 extends over 13 amino acids. Germline V lookup: CDR1 SQVTM, CDR2 ANQGSEA.

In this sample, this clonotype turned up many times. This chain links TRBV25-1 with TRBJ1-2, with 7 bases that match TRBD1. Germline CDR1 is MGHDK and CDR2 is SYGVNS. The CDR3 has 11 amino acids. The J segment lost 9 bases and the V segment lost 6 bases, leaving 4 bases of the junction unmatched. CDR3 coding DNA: TGTGCCAGCAGCCGGGACAGAAGCTACACCTTC. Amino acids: CASSRDRSYTF.

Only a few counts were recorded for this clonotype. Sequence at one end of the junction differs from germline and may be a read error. CDR3 protein: CASSLRGRGHNERFF. The CDR3 nucleotides are TGTGCCAGCTCACTCCGTGGTCGGGGGCACAATGAGCGGTTCTTC. This chain connects TRBV18 to TRBJ2-1; D might be TRBD1 or TRBD2, each matching 6 bases. The length of the CDR3 is 15 residues. The germline CDR1 and CDR2 sequences are KGHSH and LQKENI.

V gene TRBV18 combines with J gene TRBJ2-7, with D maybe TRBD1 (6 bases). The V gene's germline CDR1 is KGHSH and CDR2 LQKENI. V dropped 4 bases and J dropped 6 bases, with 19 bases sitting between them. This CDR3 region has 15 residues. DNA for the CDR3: TGTGCCAGCTCACGCCCGAGGGGACAACTGGGCGAGCAGTACTTC. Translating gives CASSRPRGQLGEQYF.

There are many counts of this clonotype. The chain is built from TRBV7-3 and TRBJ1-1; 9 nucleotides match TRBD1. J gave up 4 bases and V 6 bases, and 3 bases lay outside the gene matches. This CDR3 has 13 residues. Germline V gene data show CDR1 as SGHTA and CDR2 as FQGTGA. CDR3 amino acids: CASRRQGGTEAFF. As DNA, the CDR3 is TGTGCCAGCAGGAGACAGGGGGGCACTGAAGCTTTCTTT.

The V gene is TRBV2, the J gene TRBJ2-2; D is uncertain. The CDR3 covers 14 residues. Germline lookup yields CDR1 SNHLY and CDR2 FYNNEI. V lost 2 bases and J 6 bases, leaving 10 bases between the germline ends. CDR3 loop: CASSELPRPGELFF. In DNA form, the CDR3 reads TGTGCCAGCAGTGAACTCCCGCGGCCCGGGGAGCTGTTTTTT.

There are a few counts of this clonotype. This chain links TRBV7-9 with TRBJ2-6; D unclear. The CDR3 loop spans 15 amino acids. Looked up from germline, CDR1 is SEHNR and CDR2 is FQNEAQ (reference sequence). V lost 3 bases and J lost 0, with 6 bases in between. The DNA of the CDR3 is TGTGCCAGCAGCTTCGTGGGCTCTGGGGCCAACGTCCTGACTTTC. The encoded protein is CASSFVGSGANVLTF.

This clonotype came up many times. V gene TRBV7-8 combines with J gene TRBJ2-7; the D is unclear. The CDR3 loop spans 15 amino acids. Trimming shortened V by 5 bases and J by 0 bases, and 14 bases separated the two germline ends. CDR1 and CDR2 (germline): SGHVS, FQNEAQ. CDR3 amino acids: CASSPHQGPSYEQYF. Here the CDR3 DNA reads TGTGCCAGCAGCCCGCACCAAGGGCCCTCCTACGAGCAGTACTTC.

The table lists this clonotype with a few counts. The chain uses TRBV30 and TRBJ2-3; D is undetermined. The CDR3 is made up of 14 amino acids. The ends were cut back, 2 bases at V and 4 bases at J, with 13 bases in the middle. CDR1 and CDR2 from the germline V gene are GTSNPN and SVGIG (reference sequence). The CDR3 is CAWSTESVADTQYF. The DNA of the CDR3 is TGTGCCTGGAGTACAGAGTCGGTGGCAGATACGCAGTATTTT.

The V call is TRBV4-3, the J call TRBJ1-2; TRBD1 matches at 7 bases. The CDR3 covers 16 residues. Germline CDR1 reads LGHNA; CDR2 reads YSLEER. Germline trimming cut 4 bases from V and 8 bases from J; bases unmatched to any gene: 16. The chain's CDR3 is CASSPNRADRAGGYTF. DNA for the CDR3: TGCGCCAGCAGCCCAAACCGGGCCGACAGGGCGGGCGGCTACACCTTC.